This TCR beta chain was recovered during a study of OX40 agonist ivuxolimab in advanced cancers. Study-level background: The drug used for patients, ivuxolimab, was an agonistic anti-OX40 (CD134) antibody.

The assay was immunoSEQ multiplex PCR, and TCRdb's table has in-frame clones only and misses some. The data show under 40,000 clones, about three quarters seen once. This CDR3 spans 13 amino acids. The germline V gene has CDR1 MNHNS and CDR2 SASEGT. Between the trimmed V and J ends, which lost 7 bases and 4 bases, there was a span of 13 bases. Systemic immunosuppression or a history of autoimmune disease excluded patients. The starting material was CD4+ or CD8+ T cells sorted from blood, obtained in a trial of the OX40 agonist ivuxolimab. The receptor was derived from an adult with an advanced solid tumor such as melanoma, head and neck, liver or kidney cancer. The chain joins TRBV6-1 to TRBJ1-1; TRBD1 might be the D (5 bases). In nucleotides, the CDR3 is TGTGCCAGCAACTCGGGGGGAGGCACTGAAGCTTTCTTT. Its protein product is CASNSGGGTEAFF.